The next 4 T cell receptor beta chains were all read from a single sample in a study of shared clonotypes between healthy human individuals (dated by TCRdb to 2018 to 2021). The library was prepared using the immunoSEQ multiplex PCR assay. The clones in this table, taken by TCRdb from immuneACCESS, are in-frame only. Not every clone is retained; where verified, under half of the shortfall comes from an unresolved V gene, and the cause of the rest is unknown. This sample comprises about 2 million clones, over 85% of them detected only once. Of the sample, 0.1% to 0.15% falls within the top ten clones. The sequenced material came from naive CD4+ T cells sorted from blood. This specimen's cell subset or site label, per the study, means: CD45RA+ positively selected. The receptor source for this set is a man aged 18 to 30 in good health.

The chain uses TRBV6-1 and TRBJ2-5; 9 nucleotides line up with TRBD2. Per the germline V gene, CDR1 is MNHNS and CDR2 is SASEGT. CDR3 length equals 15 residues. The V and J ends lost 6 bases and 9 bases, in that order; junction bases with no gene match: 14. The CDR3: CASRDLTSGLGAQYF. CDR3 DNA: TGTGCCAGCAGAGACCTGACTAGCGGCCTCGGGGCCCAGTACTTC.

DNA of the CDR3: TGTGCCAGCAGTTTCAGCGGTCTTAAAAACATTCAGTACTTC. It yields the protein CASSFSGLKNIQYF. The chain couples TRBV28 to TRBJ2-4, with a possible D match to TRBD2 (5 bases). The germline V gene has CDR1 MDHEN and CDR2 SYDVKM. With 3 bases removed from V and 4 bases from J, the gap between germline ends came to 10 bases. The CDR3 length is 14 residues.

This rearrangement joins TRBV11-3 to TRBJ1-1; D is unresolved. Germline V gives CDR1 SGHNT, CDR2 YENEEA. This CDR3 has 13 residues. The germline V and J ends were trimmed by 6 bases and 2 bases, with 10 bases remaining between them. The CDR3 sequence: CASSNEGNTEAFF. As DNA, the CDR3 is TGTGCCAGCAGTAACGAAGGAAACACTGAAGCTTTCTTT.

The chain couples TRBV10-3 to TRBJ1-1, with a tentative D call TRBD1 (5 bases). The CDR3 extends over 14 amino acids. The germline V gene has CDR1 ENHRY and CDR2 SYGVKD. Trimming stripped 3 bases from V and 7 bases from J, with 15 bases between. The DNA for the CDR3 is TGTGCCATCAGTGATTACGGTTTTGGGGGTGAAGCTTTCTTT. Protein sequence: CAISDYGFGGEAFF.